The next 24 T cell receptor beta chains were all read from a single sample in a study of T cell responses to AZD1222 COVID-19 vaccine. Sequencing used immunoSEQ multiplex PCR; TCRdb keeps in-frame clones, though not all of them. The sample consists of over 140,000 clones, 80% to 95% of them appearing once. The material was peripheral blood, obtained on day 0 of AZD1222 vaccination. These receptor sequences come from an adult in good health.

The chain has TRBV28 and TRBJ2-7; tentatively, D is TRBD1 (5 bases). In germline, CDR1 is MDHEN, CDR2 SYDVKM. The CDR3 is 17 amino acids. V was trimmed by 5 bases and J by 3 bases, leaving 23 bases between them. Written as DNA, the CDR3 is TGTGCCAGCAGTCAGCCTGAAACAGGACCGTCCCACTACGAGCAGTACTTC. Protein product: CASSQPETGPSHYEQYF.

This chain connects TRBV5-1 to TRBJ2-7; the match to TRBD2 covers 7 bases. The V and J ends lost 2 bases and 2 bases, in that order; junction bases with no gene match: 7. The length of the CDR3 is 15 residues. Germline CDR1 SGHRS, CDR2 YFSETQ. The CDR3 bases are TGCGCCAGCAGCTTCGGCGGGAGCCTTACCTACGAGCAGTACTTC. Translating it yields CASSFGGSLTYEQYF.

This clone was counted a few times. The gene calls are TRBV5-1 and TRBJ1-4, with 8 bases matching TRBD1. CDR1 and CDR2 (germline): SGHRS, YFSETQ. The CDR3 spans 16 residues. V trimming: 0 bases; J trimming: 0 bases; junction bases outside the gene matches: 1. The CDR3 protein is CASSLGQGTTNEKLFF. CDR3 DNA sequence: TGCGCCAGCAGCTTGGGACAGGGGACAACTAATGAAAAACTGTTTTTT. Complete variable domain (other parts from reference TRBV5-1 and TRBJ1-4): KAGVTQTPRYLIKTRGQQVTLSCSPISGHRSVSWYQQTPGQGLQFLFEYFSETQRNKGNFPGRFSGRQFSNSRSEMNVSTLELGDSALYLCASSLGQGTTNEKLFFGSGTQLSVL.

This clone has a handful of counts. The chain carries TRBV19 and TRBJ1-2, with a possible D match to TRBD1 (5 bases). CDR1 is LNHDA and CDR2 is SQIVND in the germline V gene (reference sequence). V lost 3 bases to trimming and J lost 8 bases, with 13 bases between them. The CDR3 has 13 amino acids. The DNA for the CDR3 is TGTGCCAGTAGTATTGTCAGGGCGTTGGGCTACACCTTC. Protein product: CASSIVRALGYTF.

The chain carries TRBV14 and TRBJ1-4, with TRBD1 as a possible D gene (6 bases). V was trimmed by 5 bases and J by 4 bases, leaving 11 bases between them. Germline V lookup: CDR1 SGHDN, CDR2 FVKESK. This CDR3 comprises 14 residues. Written as DNA, the CDR3 is TGTGCCAGCAGCTCACAGGGCTTTAATGAAAAACTGTTTTTT. This translates into CASSSQGFNEKLFF.

This chain links TRBV27 with TRBJ1-1; D uncertain. Germline values: CDR1 MNHEY, CDR2 SMNVEV (reference sequence). Deletions cut 2 bases from V and 5 bases from J, with 12 bases between. The CDR3 is made up of 14 amino acids. CDR3 sequence reads: CASSLGVSWTEAFF. The CDR3 nucleotides are TGTGCCAGCAGTTTAGGGGTTTCTTGGACTGAAGCTTTCTTT.

Comment on this clone: No DNA is shown, since the ends of the CDR3 on it are uncertain; the CDR3 is the one TCRdb lists. This rearrangement joins TRBV27 to TRBJ2-7. The CDR3 sequence runs 13 residues, both termini included. Germline values: CDR1 MNHEY, CDR2 SMNVEV (reference sequence). The CDR3 sequence: CASSLWGRGIEYF.

The chain employs TRBV6-1 and TRBJ2-7; unclear D gene. Germline V gene lookup returns CDR1 MNHNS and CDR2 SASEGT. Trimming took 1 base from V and 3 from J, leaving 10 bases between them. CDR3 length equals 14 residues. The CDR3 nucleotides are TGTGCCAGCAGTGAAGACGGACCCAACTACGAGCAGTACTTC. It specifies CASSEDGPNYEQYF.

This chain uses TRBV27 with TRBJ1-5, with D possibly matching TRBD1 (5 bases). Trimming took off 5 bases at V and 0 bases at J, with 14 bases between the two ends. There are 16 residues in the CDR3. From germline, CDR1 is MNHEY and CDR2 SMNVEV (reference sequence). CDR3 residues: CASSGLGPYSNQPQHF. The CDR3 nucleotides read TGTGCCAGCAGTGGTCTGGGGCCGTATAGCAATCAGCCCCAGCATTTT.

The rearrangement uses TRBV18 and TRBJ2-3, with D perhaps TRBD1 (6 bases). Germline V CDR1 and CDR2: KGHSH, LQKENI. V was pared by 2 bases and J by 2 bases, with 20 bases between. CDR3 length equals 18 residues. The CDR3 DNA reads TGTGCCAGCTCACCATTTCCAGGGACAAATAGGGACACAGATACGCAGTATTTT. Translated, it gives CASSPFPGTNRDTDTQYF.

Written as DNA, the CDR3 is TGTGCCAGCAGCCAAGAAGGAACAGGGATTAATTCACCCCTCCACTTT. Translated, it gives CASSQEGTGINSPLHF. This chain joins TRBV4-2 and TRBJ1-6; weak D call: TRBD1 (6 bases). The CDR3 has 16 amino acids. CDR1 and CDR2 from the germline V gene are LGHNA and YNFKEQ. The V gene lost 0 bases and the J gene lost 6 bases, with 12 bases spanning the gap.

The rearrangement links TRBV28 to TRBJ1-1; TRBD1 might be the D (5 bases). There are 14 residues in the CDR3. Germline CDR1 reads MDHEN; CDR2 reads SYDVKM. V gave up 1 base and J gave up 7 bases, with 13 bases separating them. CDR3 sequence: CASSLSGAQGEAFF. The CDR3 DNA reads as TGTGCCAGCAGTTTATCCGGGGCTCAGGGTGAAGCTTTCTTT.

This chain's CDR3 is CASSAMDRDRGYTF. The CDR3 bases are TGTGCCAGCTCCGCCATGGACAGGGACCGGGGCTACACCTTC. V is TRBV18 and J is TRBJ1-2, with 8 bases aligning to TRBD1. This CDR3 is 14 amino acids long. Losses at the gene ends were 6 bases for V and 8 bases for J; bases not matched to a gene: 11. Germline CDR1 and CDR2: KGHSH and LQKENI.

This clone was seen more than once but under ten times. This rearrangement joins TRBV19 to TRBJ2-2; 8 bases line up with TRBD2. The junction had 14 bases not matched to a gene; V was cut back by 4 bases and J by 1 base. Per germline, CDR1 LNHDA and CDR2 SQIVND (reference sequence). CDR3 length: 19 amino acids. The CDR3 region has the DNA TGTGCCAGTAGTAACGTTTTTCGGGGGGGATTATTGAACACCGGGGAGCTGTTTTTT. Its translation is CASSNVFRGGLLNTGELFF.

The chain employs TRBV29-1 and TRBJ1-3, with D possibly TRBD1 on 6 matching bases. Germline loops: CDR1 SQVTM, CDR2 ANQGSEA. The V and J ends lost 4 bases and 8 bases respectively, with 21 bases between them. The length of the CDR3 is 15 residues. CDR3 sequence (DNA): TGCAGCGTTGTGCTGGGGGCGAGGGACGGCTACACCATATATTTT. Residues: CSVVLGARDGYTIYF.

The rearrangement links TRBV4-2 to TRBJ1-5; the D gene is possibly TRBD1 (5 bases). Germline CDR1 LGHNA, CDR2 YNFKEQ. The CDR3 covers 15 residues. Trimming took off 4 bases at V and 0 bases at J, with 10 bases between the two ends. CDR3 bases: TGTGCCAGCAGCCCAGGGCCCTATAGCAATCAGCCCCAGCATTTT. It yields the protein CASSPGPYSNQPQHF.

This chain connects TRBV7-9 to TRBJ1-2, with TRBD1 matching 7 bases. The V gene end was trimmed by 5 bases and the J gene end by 4 bases; junction bases not matched to a gene: 16. From germline, CDR1 is SEHNR and CDR2 FQNEAQ (reference sequence). The CDR3 contains 17 residues. In DNA form, the CDR3 reads TGTGCCAGCAGCCCGGGTAGCAACAGGGGTCGCGGCTATGGCTACACCTTC. It translates to CASSPGSNRGRGYGYTF.

The chain carries TRBV6-2 or TRBV6-3 and TRBJ2-7; D may be TRBD1 or TRBD2 (5 bases each). Looked up from germline, CDR1 is MNHEY and CDR2 is SVGEGT. Trimming shortened V by 0 bases and J by 0 bases, and 12 bases separated the two germline ends. The CDR3 loop spans 16 amino acids. Here the CDR3 reads CASSYSLGESSYEQYF. DNA for the CDR3: TGTGCCAGCAGTTACTCTTTAGGGGAGAGCTCCTACGAGCAGTACTTC.

The chain employs TRBV3-1 (or the pseudogene TRBV3-2) and TRBJ2-7, with TRBD2 matching 8 bases. J was trimmed by 4 bases and V by 5 bases; bases with no gene match: 10. This CDR3 has 15 residues. CDR1 is LGHDT, CDR2 YNNKEL, per germline (reference sequence). In DNA, the CDR3 is TGTGCCAGCAGCGCACCGCTAGCGGGCCTGTACGAGCAGTACTTC. Encoded protein: CASSAPLAGLYEQYF.

This chain connects TRBV9 to TRBJ2-1, with TRBD2 as a possible D gene (6 bases). Per germline, CDR1 SGDLS and CDR2 YYNGEE. The V and J ends lost 3 bases and 4 bases respectively, with 11 bases between them. This CDR3 comprises 14 residues. CDR3 sequence (DNA): TGTGCCAGCAGCGGGTCAGCGGGTTACAATGAGCAGTTCTTC. Amino acid sequence: CASSGSAGYNEQFF.

The J gene is TRBJ1-2, the V gene TRBV28, with 7 bases lining up with TRBD1. The ends lost 5 bases at V and 0 bases at J; junction bases unmatched: 6. This CDR3 has 15 amino acids. Germline CDR1 MDHEN, CDR2 SYDVKM. CDR3 loop: CASSTFRGANYGYTF. The CDR3 DNA reads TGTGCCAGCAGTACCTTCAGGGGGGCTAACTATGGCTACACCTTC.

The DNA for the CDR3 is TGTGCCAGCAGCACTTCGCTCGGCGGGTCTATCAACTACGAGCAGTACTTC. Encoded protein: CASSTSLGGSINYEQYF. The chain links TRBV11-2 to TRBJ2-7; D possibly corresponds to TRBD2 (5 bases). Looked up from germline, CDR1 is SGHAT and CDR2 is FQNNGV. This CDR3 is 17 amino acids long. V lost 5 bases and J 3 bases, leaving 23 bases between the germline ends. Filled out from reference TRBV11-2 and TRBJ2-7, the complete variable domain reads EAGVAQSPRYKIIEKRQSVAFWCNPISGHATLYWYQQILGQGPKLLIQFQNNGVVDDSQLPKDRFSAERLKGVDSTLKIQPAKLEDSAVYLCASSTSLGGSINYEQYFGPGTRLTVT.

This clone showed up just once. V and J are TRBV11-2 and TRBJ1-6; no firm D call. Germline V gene sequence: CDR1 SGHAT, CDR2 FQNNGV. The CDR3 sequence is 15 residues long. Between the trimmed V and J ends, which lost 4 bases and 7 bases, there was a span of 14 bases. The CDR3 DNA reads TGTGCCAGCAGCTCCTCAGTTGGAGGAAATTCACCCCTCCACTTT. Amino acids: CASSSSVGGNSPLHF.

The chain carries TRBV10-3 and TRBJ1-4; D possibly corresponds to TRBD1 (6 bases). CDR1 is ENHRY and CDR2 is SYGVKD in the germline V gene. The CDR3 runs to 14 residues. V lost 3 bases and J 6 bases, leaving 11 bases between the germline ends. CDR3: CAISDGRGHEKLFF. As DNA, the CDR3 is TGTGCCATCAGTGATGGCAGGGGCCATGAAAAACTGTTTTTT.